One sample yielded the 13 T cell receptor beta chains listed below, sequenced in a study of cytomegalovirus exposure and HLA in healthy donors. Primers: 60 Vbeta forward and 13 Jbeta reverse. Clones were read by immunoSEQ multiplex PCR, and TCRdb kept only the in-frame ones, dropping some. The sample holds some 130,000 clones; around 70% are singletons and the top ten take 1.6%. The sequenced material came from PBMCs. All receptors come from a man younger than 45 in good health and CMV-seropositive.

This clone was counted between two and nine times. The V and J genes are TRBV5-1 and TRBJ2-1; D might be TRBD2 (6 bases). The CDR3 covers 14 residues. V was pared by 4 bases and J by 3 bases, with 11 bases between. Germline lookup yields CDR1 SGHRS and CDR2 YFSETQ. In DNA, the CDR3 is TGCGCCAGCAGCCTCGGGACTGACTACAATGAGCAGTTCTTC. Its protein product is CASSLGTDYNEQFF.

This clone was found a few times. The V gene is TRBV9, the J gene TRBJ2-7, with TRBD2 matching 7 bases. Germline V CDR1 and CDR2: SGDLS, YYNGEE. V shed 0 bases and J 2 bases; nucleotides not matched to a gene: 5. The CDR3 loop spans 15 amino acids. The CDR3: CASSVGDSGPYEQYF. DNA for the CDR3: TGTGCCAGCAGCGTAGGAGATAGCGGGCCCTACGAGCAGTACTTC.

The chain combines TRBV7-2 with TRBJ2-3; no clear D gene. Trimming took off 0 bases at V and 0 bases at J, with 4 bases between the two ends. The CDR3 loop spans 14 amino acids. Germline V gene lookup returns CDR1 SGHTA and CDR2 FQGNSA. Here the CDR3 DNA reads TGTGCCAGCAGCTTAGCGCGCAGCACAGATACGCAGTATTTT. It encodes CASSLARSTDTQYF.

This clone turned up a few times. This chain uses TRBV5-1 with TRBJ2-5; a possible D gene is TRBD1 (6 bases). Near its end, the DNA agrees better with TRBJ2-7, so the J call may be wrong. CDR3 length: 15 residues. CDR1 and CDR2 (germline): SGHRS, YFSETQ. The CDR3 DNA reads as TGCGCCAGCAGCTTGTCTTATGGCAGGACAGCCGAGCAGTACTTC. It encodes CASSLSYGRTAEQYF.

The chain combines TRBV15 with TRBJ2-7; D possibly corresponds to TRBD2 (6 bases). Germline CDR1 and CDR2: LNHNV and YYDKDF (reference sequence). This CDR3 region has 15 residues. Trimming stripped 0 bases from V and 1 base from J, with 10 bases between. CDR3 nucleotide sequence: TGTGCCACCAGCAGAGAGAACGGAGGGTCCTACGAGCAGTACTTC. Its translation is CATSRENGGSYEQYF.

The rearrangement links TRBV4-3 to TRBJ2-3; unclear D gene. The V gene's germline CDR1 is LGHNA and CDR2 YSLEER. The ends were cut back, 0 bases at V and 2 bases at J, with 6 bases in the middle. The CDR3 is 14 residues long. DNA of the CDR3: TGCGCCAGCAGCCAAGAAATATTCACAGATACGCAGTATTTT. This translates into CASSQEIFTDTQYF.

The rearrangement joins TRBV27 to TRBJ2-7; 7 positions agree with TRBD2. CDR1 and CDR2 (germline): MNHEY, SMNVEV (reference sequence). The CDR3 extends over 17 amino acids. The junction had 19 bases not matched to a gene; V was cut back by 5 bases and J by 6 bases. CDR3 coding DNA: TGTGCCAGCAGTATTCACGGGGGGATGGCAGGGATGGGCGAGCAGTACTTC. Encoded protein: CASSIHGGMAGMGEQYF.

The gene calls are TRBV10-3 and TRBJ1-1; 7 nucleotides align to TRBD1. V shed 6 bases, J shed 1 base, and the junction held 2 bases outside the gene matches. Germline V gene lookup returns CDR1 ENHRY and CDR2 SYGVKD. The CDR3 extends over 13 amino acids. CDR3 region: CAISGTENTEAFF. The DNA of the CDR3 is TGTGCCATCAGCGGGACAGAGAACACTGAAGCTTTCTTT.

The CDR3 sequence is CASSLWQSMNTEAFF. For the CDR3, the DNA is TGTGCCAGCAGTTTGTGGCAGTCGATGAACACTGAAGCTTTCTTT. The chain links TRBV28 to TRBJ1-1, with no clear D. V lost 3 bases to trimming and J lost 0 bases, with 11 bases between them. CDR1 is MDHEN, CDR2 SYDVKM, per germline. The CDR3 is 15 residues long.

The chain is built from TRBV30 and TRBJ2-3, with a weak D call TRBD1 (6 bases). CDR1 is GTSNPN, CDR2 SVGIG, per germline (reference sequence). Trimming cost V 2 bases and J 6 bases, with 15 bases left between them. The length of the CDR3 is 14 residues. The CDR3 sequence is CAWSWSTQGDTQYF. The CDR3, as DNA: TGTGCCTGGAGTTGGTCTACCCAGGGGGATACGCAGTATTTT.

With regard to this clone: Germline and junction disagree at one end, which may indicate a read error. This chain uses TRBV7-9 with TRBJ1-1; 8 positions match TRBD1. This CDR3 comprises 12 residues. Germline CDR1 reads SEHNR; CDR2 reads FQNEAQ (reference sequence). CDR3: CSSSLEDREAFF. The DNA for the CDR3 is TGTTCCAGCAGCTTAGAGGACAGGGAGGCTTTCTTT.

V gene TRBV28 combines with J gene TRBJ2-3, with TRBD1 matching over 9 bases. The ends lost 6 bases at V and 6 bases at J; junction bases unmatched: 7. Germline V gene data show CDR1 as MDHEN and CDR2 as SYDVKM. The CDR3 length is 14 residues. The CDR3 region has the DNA TGTGCCAGCAGGCCGGGACAGGGAATGGATACGCAGTATTTT. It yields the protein CASRPGQGMDTQYF.

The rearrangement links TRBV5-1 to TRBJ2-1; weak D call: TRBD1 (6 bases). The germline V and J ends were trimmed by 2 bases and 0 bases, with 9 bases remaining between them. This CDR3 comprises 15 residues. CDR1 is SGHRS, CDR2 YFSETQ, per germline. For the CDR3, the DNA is TGCGCCAGCAGCTTTGTGACAGGCTCCTACAATGAGCAGTTCTTC. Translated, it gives CASSFVTGSYNEQFF.